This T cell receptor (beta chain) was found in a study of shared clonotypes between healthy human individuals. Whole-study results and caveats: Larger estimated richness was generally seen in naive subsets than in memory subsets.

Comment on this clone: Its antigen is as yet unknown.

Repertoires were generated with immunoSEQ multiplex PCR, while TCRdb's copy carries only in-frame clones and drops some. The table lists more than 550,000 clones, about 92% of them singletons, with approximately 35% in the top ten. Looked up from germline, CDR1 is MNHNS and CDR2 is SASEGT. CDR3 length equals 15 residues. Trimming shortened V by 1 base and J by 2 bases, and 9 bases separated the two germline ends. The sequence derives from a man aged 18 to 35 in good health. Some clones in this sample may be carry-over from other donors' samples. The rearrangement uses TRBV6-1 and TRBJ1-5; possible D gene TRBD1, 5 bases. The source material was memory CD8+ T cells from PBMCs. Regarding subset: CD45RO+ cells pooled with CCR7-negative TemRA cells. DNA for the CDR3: TGTGCCAGCAGTGAAGTGGGCAGGGGCAATCAGCCCCAGCATTTT. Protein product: CASSEVGRGNQPQHF.